Given below is one T cell receptor (beta chain) in context. The antigen is undetermined. The data stem from a study of OX40 agonist ivuxolimab in advanced cancers. Study summary: Ivuxolimab is a fully human IgG2 antibody that activates OX40 (CD134).

Study-wide results and caveats: Blood T cells, both CD4+ and CD8+, expanded clonally by week 6 at 0.1 to 3.0 mg/kg.

Profiled with immunoSEQ multiplex PCR; TCRdb holds only in-frame clones, not every one. The data contain around 78,000 clones, 87% of them singletons. The CDR3 has 14 amino acids. The J segment lost 1 base and the V segment lost 6 bases, leaving 2 bases of the junction unmatched. CDR1 is MNHNY and CDR2 is SVGAGI in the germline V gene (reference sequence). The receptor's source is an adult with an advanced solid tumor such as melanoma, head and neck, liver or kidney cancer. Sample: CD4+ or CD8+ T cells sorted from blood, taken in a trial of the OX40 agonist ivuxolimab. This rearrangement joins TRBV6-6 to TRBJ2-5; 10 nucleotides line up with TRBD1. CDR3: CASRRTGGQETQYF. DNA for the CDR3: TGTGCCAGCAGACGGACAGGGGGCCAAGAGACCCAGTACTTC.